Below are 21 T cell receptor beta chains sequenced from a single sample in a study of blood T cell repertoires in COVID-19. The data were produced by immunoSEQ multiplex PCR, yet TCRdb's version contains in-frame clones alone and is incomplete. The sample has over 250,000 clones; 80% to 90% are singletons. The source material was peripheral blood. Receptors originate from a woman in her forties or fifties who had recovered from COVID-19.

This rearrangement joins TRBV6-5 to TRBJ1-3; 7 bases match TRBD1. Germline V gives CDR1 MNHEY, CDR2 SVGAGI. Trimming at V came to 6 bases and at J to 5 bases, leaving 10 bases not matched to a gene. This CDR3 region has 15 residues. CDR3 loop: CASSLTGVRRNTIYF. The CDR3 DNA reads as TGTGCCAGCAGCCTAACAGGGGTTAGGAGAAACACCATATATTTT.

This chain uses TRBV11-2 with TRBJ2-7; TRBD1 matches 7 bases. The CDR3 has 14 amino acids. The ends lost 4 bases at V and 2 bases at J; junction bases unmatched: 5. In germline, CDR1 is SGHAT, CDR2 FQNNGV. The CDR3 nucleotides are TGTGCCAGCAGCTGGGGGACAGCGGCCTACGAGCAGTACTTC. Translated, it gives CASSWGTAAYEQYF.

This clone was recorded once. The chain uses TRBV4-1 and TRBJ1-3; D is perhaps TRBD1 (6 bases). This CDR3 has 19 residues. Germline loops: CDR1 MGHRA, CDR2 YSYEKL. Trimming took off 4 bases at V and 1 base at J, with 23 bases between the two ends. The CDR3: CASSPMNPGTTYSGNTIYF. The CDR3 DNA follows: TGCGCCAGCAGCCCTATGAACCCCGGGACAACTTATTCTGGAAACACCATATATTTT.

The V call is TRBV25-1, the J call TRBJ1-4; 11 bases align to TRBD1. Germline CDR1 reads MGHDK; CDR2 reads SYGVNS. With 3 bases clipped from V and 6 bases from J, the junction kept 3 bases outside the gene matches. The CDR3 is made up of 15 amino acids. The CDR3 spells CASSDGQGAYEKLFF. The CDR3 DNA follows: TGTGCCAGCAGTGACGGACAGGGGGCATATGAAAAACTGTTTTTT.

The CDR3 reads CASSLNRPDALHF. The CDR3 bases are TGTGCCAGCAGCTTAAACAGGCCCGATGCCCTCCACTTT. V and J are TRBV7-2 and TRBJ1-6, with a tentative D call TRBD1 (5 bases). The germline V and J ends were trimmed by 2 bases and 14 bases, with 13 bases remaining between them. This CDR3 comprises 13 residues. Germline loops: CDR1 SGHTA, CDR2 FQGNSA. Filled out from reference TRBV7-2 and TRBJ1-6, the complete variable domain reads GAGVSQSPSNKVTEKGKDVELRCDPISGHTALYWYRQSLGQGLEFLIYFQGNSAPDKSGLPSDRFSAERTGGSVSTLTIQRTQQEDSAVYLCASSLNRPDALHFGNGTRLTVT.

The chain links TRBV28 to TRBJ1-3; the D is unclear. The ends were cut back, 5 bases at V and 5 bases at J, with 16 bases in the middle. Germline CDR1 is MDHEN and CDR2 is SYDVKM. The CDR3 sequence is 15 residues long. The CDR3 bases are TGTGCCAGCAGTGTCCCTACTGGGCTCAGAAACACCATATATTTT. This gives the protein CASSVPTGLRNTIYF.

This sequence joins TRBV6-5 and TRBJ1-5; a weak D match, TRBD1 (5 bases). V gave up 6 bases and J gave up 6 bases, with 12 bases separating them. The CDR3 spans 13 residues. Germline V lookup: CDR1 MNHEY, CDR2 SVGAGI. CDR3 bases: TGTGCCAGCAGCACACAGGCGACTCAGCCCCAGCATTTT. Encoded protein: CASSTQATQPQHF.

The gene calls are TRBV5-1 and TRBJ1-1, with D tentatively TRBD1 (5 bases). The germline V gene has CDR1 SGHRS and CDR2 YFSETQ. V gave up 3 bases and J gave up 4 bases, with 16 bases separating them. The CDR3 is 15 amino acids. CDR3 bases: TGCGCCAGCAGCTGGGAGGCGGGTAGGGGCACTGAAGCTTTCTTT. It encodes CASSWEAGRGTEAFF.

The chain carries TRBV3-1 (or the pseudogene TRBV3-2) and TRBJ2-1; TRBD2 might be the D (6 bases). CDR3 length: 17 amino acids. The germline gives CDR1 LGHDT, CDR2 YNNKEL (reference sequence). The V end lost 0 bases, the J end lost 5 bases, and 17 bases lay between the germline ends. The CDR3 protein is CASSQDGYGGRDNEQFF. CDR3 nucleotide sequence: TGTGCCAGCAGCCAAGATGGGTACGGGGGTAGAGACAATGAGCAGTTCTTC.

The table lists this clone with a count of one. V gene TRBV28 combines with J gene TRBJ1-1; D is undetermined. V lost 7 bases and J lost 4, with 19 bases in between. This CDR3 has 15 residues. Looked up from germline, CDR1 is MDHEN and CDR2 is SYDVKM. The CDR3 is CASTLNRGRSTEAFF. The CDR3 bases are TGTGCCAGCACCTTAAATCGGGGTCGGAGCACTGAAGCTTTCTTT.

J is TRBJ2-5 and V is TRBV4-1; TRBD1 agrees at 8 bases. V was pared by 1 base and J by 1 base, with 2 bases of the junction left unmatched. CDR1 and CDR2 from the germline V gene are MGHRA and YSYEKL. The CDR3 extends over 15 amino acids. CDR3 DNA: TGCGCCAGCAGCCAAGGACAGGGGACCCAAGAGACCCAGTACTTC. Its translation is CASSQGQGTQETQYF.

This clone was seen more than once but under ten times. V gene TRBV28 combines with J gene TRBJ1-1; D is unresolved. The CDR3 covers 13 residues. V shed 2 bases and J shed 7 bases, with 11 bases lying between them. CDR1 and CDR2 (germline): MDHEN, SYDVKM. The CDR3 DNA follows: TGTGCCAGCAGTTTAACCGACACGGTTGAAGCTTTCTTT. This translates into CASSLTDTVEAFF.

This clone was seen just once. CDR3 amino acids: CASSDNYGSGGYTF. CDR3 in DNA: TGTGCCAGCAGTGACAACTATGGCTCGGGGGGCTACACCTTC. The rearrangement joins TRBV6-4 to TRBJ1-2, with D unresolved. With 2 bases removed from V and 8 bases from J, the gap between germline ends came to 15 bases. Germline assignment: CDR1 MRHNA and CDR2 SNTAGT. The CDR3 loop spans 14 amino acids.

The chain employs TRBV6-6 and TRBJ1-1, with D unresolved. The CDR3 covers 15 residues. Germline CDR1 is MNHNY and CDR2 is SVGAGI (reference sequence). Trimming removed 2 bases at V and 3 bases at J, with 13 bases between. The chain's CDR3 is CASSYGVGRHTEAFF. The CDR3 DNA reads TGTGCCAGCAGTTACGGGGTTGGGAGGCACACTGAAGCTTTCTTT.

The rearrangement links TRBV5-1 to TRBJ2-3; 12 bases map to TRBD2. Germline V gene data show CDR1 as SGHRS and CDR2 as YFSETQ. The CDR3 has 14 amino acids. Germline trimming cut 8 bases from V and 0 bases from J; bases unmatched to any gene: 1. The CDR3 is CASGLAGSTDTQYF. The CDR3 coding sequence is TGCGCCAGTGGACTAGCGGGAAGCACAGATACGCAGTATTTT.

The J gene is TRBJ1-4, the V gene TRBV4-1; D is unclear. The germline CDR1 and CDR2 sequences are MGHRA and YSYEKL. V lost 3 bases and J 4 bases, leaving 6 bases between the germline ends. The CDR3 consists of 13 residues. The CDR3 region is CASSHQRNEKLFF. The CDR3 nucleotides are TGCGCCAGCAGCCACCAGCGTAATGAAAAACTGTTTTTT.

This clone was seen at least ten times. The J gene is TRBJ2-2, the V gene TRBV28; 8 bases align to TRBD2. V lost 2 bases, J lost 6 bases, and 5 bases stayed unmatched. There are 15 residues in the CDR3. CDR1 and CDR2 (germline): MDHEN, SYDVKM. In DNA, the CDR3 is TGTGCCAGCAGTTTAGCGGGAGGCGAAGCCGGGGAGCTGTTTTTT. It codes for CASSLAGGEAGELFF.

The chain combines TRBV27 with TRBJ2-1; 8 nucleotides line up with TRBD1. The CDR3 consists of 16 residues. Germline loops: CDR1 MNHEY, CDR2 SMNVEV (reference sequence). The V and J ends lost 3 bases and 3 bases, in that order; junction bases with no gene match: 7. CDR3 sequence: CASSFSGTGFYNEQFF. CDR3 nucleotide sequence: TGTGCCAGCAGTTTTTCCGGGACAGGATTCTACAATGAGCAGTTCTTC.

J is TRBJ2-5 and V is TRBV5-1; 11 bases map to TRBD2. CDR3 length equals 16 residues. The V segment lost 0 bases and the J segment 5 bases; nucleotides outside the gene matches: 6. Germline CDR1 reads SGHRS; CDR2 reads YFSETQ. In DNA form, the CDR3 reads TGCGCCAGCAGCTTGGCCCTAGCGGGAGGTACTGAGACCCAGTACTTC. The encoded protein is CASSLALAGGTETQYF.

This chain uses TRBV5-1 with TRBJ1-3; TRBD1 might be the D (5 bases). With 0 bases removed from V and 0 bases from J, the gap between germline ends came to 22 bases. Germline CDR1 is SGHRS and CDR2 is YFSETQ. The CDR3 totals 20 residues. The CDR3 spells CASSLASALFGGASGNTIYF. Here the CDR3 DNA reads TGCGCCAGCAGCTTGGCCTCTGCCCTGTTCGGAGGGGCCTCTGGAAACACCATATATTTT.

This clone was observed a single time. The chain links TRBV7-9 to TRBJ2-3; 8 positions agree with TRBD1. Germline lookup yields CDR1 SEHNR and CDR2 FQNEAQ (reference sequence). The CDR3 is made up of 14 amino acids. The ends lost 6 bases at V and 6 bases at J; junction bases unmatched: 8. The CDR3 sequence: CASSIQGVTDTQYF. CDR3 coding DNA: TGTGCCAGCAGTATACAGGGGGTCACGGATACGCAGTATTTT.